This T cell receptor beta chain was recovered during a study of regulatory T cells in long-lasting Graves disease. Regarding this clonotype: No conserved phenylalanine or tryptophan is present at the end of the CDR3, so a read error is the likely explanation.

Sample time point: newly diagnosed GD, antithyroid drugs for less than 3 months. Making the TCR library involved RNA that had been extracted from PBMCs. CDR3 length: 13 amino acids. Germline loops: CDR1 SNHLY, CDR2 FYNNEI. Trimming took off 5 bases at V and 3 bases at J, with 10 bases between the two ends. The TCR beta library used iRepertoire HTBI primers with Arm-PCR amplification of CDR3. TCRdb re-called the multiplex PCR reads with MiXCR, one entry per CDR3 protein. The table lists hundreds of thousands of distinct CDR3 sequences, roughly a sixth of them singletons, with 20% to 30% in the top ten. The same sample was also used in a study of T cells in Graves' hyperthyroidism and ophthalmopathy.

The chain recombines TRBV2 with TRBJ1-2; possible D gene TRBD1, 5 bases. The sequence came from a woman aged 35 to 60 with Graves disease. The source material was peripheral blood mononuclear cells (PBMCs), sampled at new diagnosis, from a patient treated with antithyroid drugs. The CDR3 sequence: CASSRRGDYGYTL. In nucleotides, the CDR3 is TGTGCCAGCAGTCGACGGGGGGACTATGGCTACACCCTC.